The T cell receptor (beta chain) described here comes from a study of cytomegalovirus exposure and HLA in healthy donors. Vbeta (60) and Jbeta (13) primers were used in the PCR. Only in-frame clones appear in the TCRdb table, and some are missing; sequencing was by immunoSEQ multiplex PCR. The sample contains 200,000 to 250,000 clones, roughly 84% of which appear only once. This donor's CMV serostatus went unrecorded. Study outcomes and limitations: Most sequenced TCRs were rare (though some public TCRs occurred in many donors). Researchers reported in a later analysis that common viral pathogens appeared linked to several top clusters.

Trimming removed 1 base at V and 0 bases at J, with 6 bases between. From germline, CDR1 is SGHTA and CDR2 FQGTGA. The CDR3 covers 14 residues. With regard to this clone: Its antigen is undetermined.

The chain combines TRBV7-3 with TRBJ1-1, with D uncertain. The source material was PBMCs. This sequence was found in a human donor in good health. CDR3 residues: CASSLNHLNTEAFF. CDR3 nucleotide sequence: TGTGCCAGCAGCTTAAATCATCTGAACACTGAAGCTTTCTTT.